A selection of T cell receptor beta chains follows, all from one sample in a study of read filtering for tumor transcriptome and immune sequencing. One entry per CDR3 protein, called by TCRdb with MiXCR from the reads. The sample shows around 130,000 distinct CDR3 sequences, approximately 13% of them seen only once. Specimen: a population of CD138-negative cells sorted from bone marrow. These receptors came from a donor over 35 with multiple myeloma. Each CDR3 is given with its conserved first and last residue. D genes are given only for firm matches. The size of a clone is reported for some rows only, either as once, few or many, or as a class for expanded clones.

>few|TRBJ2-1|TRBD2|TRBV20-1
TGCAGTGCTAGAGATCAGGCTAGCGGCGCTCGTGAGCAGTTCTTC
CSARDQASGAREQFF
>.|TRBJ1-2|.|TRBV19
TGTGCCAGTAGTATGGGACCGAGGGACTATGGCCACACCTTC
CASSMGPRDYGHTF
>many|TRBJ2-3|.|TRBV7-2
TGTGCCAGCAGCTTAGGGAGCCGCACAGATACGCAATATTTT
CASSLGSRTDTQYF
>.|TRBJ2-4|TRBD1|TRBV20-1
TGCAGTGCTGGCGGGACAGGGCTAGCCGAAAACATTCAGTACTTC
CSAGGTGLAENIQYF
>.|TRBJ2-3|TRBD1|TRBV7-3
TGTGCCAGCAGCCTACGGGACAGGTACACAGATACGCAGTATTTT
CASSLRDRYTDTQYF
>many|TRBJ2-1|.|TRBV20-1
TGCAGTGCCCCCGGAGCGGCAGACAATGAGCAGTTCTTC
CSAPGAADNEQFF
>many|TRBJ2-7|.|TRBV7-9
TGTGCCAGCAGCTTACCTAGCTCCTACGAGCAGTACTTC
CASSLPSSYEQYF
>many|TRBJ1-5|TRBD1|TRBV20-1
TGCAGTGCTAGAGATCCTATTGACAGGGGAAGCAATCAGCCCCAGCATTTT
CSARDPIDRGSNQPQHF
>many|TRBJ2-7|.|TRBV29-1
TGCAGCGTTGTACTAGTGGGCTCCTACGAGCAGTACTTC
CSVVLVGSYEQYF
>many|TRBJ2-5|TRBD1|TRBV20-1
TGCAGTGCTACGACCCGACAGGGCACGCGAGAGACCCAGTACTTC
CSATTRQGTRETQYF
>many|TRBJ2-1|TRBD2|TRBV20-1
TGCAGTGCTAGAGTGTCCTTGACTAGCGCACACAATGAGCAGTTCTTC
CSARVSLTSAHNEQFF
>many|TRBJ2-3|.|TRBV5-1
TGCGCCAGCAGCTTGTATACAGTTAGCACAGATACGCAGTATTTT
CASSLYTVSTDTQYF
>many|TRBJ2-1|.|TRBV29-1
TGCAGCGTGGTCGTCAATAAGCAGTTCTTC
CSVVVNKQFF
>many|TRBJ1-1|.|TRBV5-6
TGTGCCAGCAGCTTGGGGATGGGTGGGATGAACACTGAAGCTTTCTTT
CASSLGMGGMNTEAFF
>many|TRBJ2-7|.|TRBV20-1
TGCAGTGTTAAGTTATCCAGCGGAAGCTCCTACGAGCAGTACTTC
CSVKLSSGSSYEQYF
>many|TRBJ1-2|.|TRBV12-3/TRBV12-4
TGTGCCAGCAGCATCCAGAAAGCTAACTATGGCTACACCTTC
CASSIQKANYGYTF
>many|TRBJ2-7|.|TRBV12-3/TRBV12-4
TGTGCCAGCACCCGGGGGTTCGAGCAGTACTTC
CASTRGFEQYF
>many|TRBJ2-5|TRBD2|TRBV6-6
TGTGCCAGCAGTTCGGCGGGAGAGCAAGAGACCCAGTACTTC
CASSSAGEQETQYF
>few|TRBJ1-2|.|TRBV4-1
TGCGCCAGCAGCCAAGAGGGGCGGGTCTCTAACTATGGCTACACCTTC
CASSQEGRVSNYGYTF
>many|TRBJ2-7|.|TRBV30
TGTGCCTGGAAGGCCGGAGGGGCCTACGAGCAGTACTTC
CAWKAGGAYEQYF
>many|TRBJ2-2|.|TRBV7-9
TGTGCCAGCCGATGGAACACCGGGGAGCTGTTTTTT
CASRWNTGELFF
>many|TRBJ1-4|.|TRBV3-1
TGTGCCAGCAGCCAAGATTGGCGGGGGGCGGAGGAAAAACTGTTTTTT
CASSQDWRGAEEKLFF
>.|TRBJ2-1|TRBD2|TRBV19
TGTGCCAGTAGTACCGGGAGGTCCCCCTACAATGAGCAGTTCTTC
CASSTGRSPYNEQFF
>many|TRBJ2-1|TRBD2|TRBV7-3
TGTGCCAGCAGCCCCCTGGGGGAGGGCCTCAATGAGCAGTTCTTC
CASSPLGEGLNEQFF
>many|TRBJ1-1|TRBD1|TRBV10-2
TGCGCCAGCAGTGATCGGGACAGGGGGCCGGGCACTGAAGCTTTCTTT
CASSDRDRGPGTEAFF
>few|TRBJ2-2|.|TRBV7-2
TGTGCCAGCAGCCCACCCCGGAAGAGGAACACCGGGGAGCTGTTTTTT
CASSPPRKRNTGELFF
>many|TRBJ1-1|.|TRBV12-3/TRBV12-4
TGTGCCAGCAGTTACTGGGGGGGGGGCACTGAAGCTTTCTTT
CASSYWGGGTEAFF
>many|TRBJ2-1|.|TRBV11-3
TGTGCCAGCAGCTTTTCGGGGAACGAGCAGTTCTTC
CASSFSGNEQFF
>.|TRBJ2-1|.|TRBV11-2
TGTGCCGGCAGCTCATCTTGGGGAGTCTCCTACAATGAGCTGTTCTTC
CAGSSSWGVSYNELFF